Listed here are 21 T cell receptor beta chains from one sample, sequenced in a study of blood T cell repertoires in COVID-19. Using immunoSEQ multiplex PCR, the repertoire was profiled, and TCRdb retains in-frame clones only, with some absent. The sample lists approximately 50,000 clones, around 85% occurring once. The sequencing input was peripheral blood. All receptors come from a man in his sixties with acute or convalescent COVID-19.

The rearrangement uses TRBV19 and TRBJ2-3, with D tentatively TRBD2 (6 bases). CDR1 is LNHDA, CDR2 SQIVND, per germline (reference sequence). The CDR3 is 15 residues long. Trimming shortened V by 11 bases and J by 1 base, and 19 bases separated the two germline ends. CDR3 sequence: CAGVMWEAGTDTQYF. In DNA, the CDR3 is TGTGCCGGAGTAATGTGGGAGGCTGGCACAGATACGCAGTATTTT.

V and J are TRBV2 and TRBJ1-1; D is unresolved. V lost 3 bases to trimming and J lost 1 base, with 9 bases between them. The CDR3 totals 14 residues. The germline gives CDR1 SNHLY, CDR2 FYNNEI. CDR3 sequence reads: CASSESPKNTEAFF. Here the CDR3 DNA reads TGTGCCAGCAGTGAGAGCCCTAAGAACACTGAAGCTTTCTTT.

As DNA, the CDR3 is TGTGCCAGCAGCCTCAGACGGGGTTACGGGGAGCTGTTTTTT. Translating it yields CASSLRRGYGELFF. The rearrangement joins TRBV3-1 (or the pseudogene TRBV3-2) to TRBJ2-2, with D perhaps matching TRBD2 (5 bases). The germline gives CDR1 LGHDT, CDR2 YNNKEL (reference sequence). The CDR3 runs 14 residues. Trimming took 4 bases from V and 7 from J, leaving 13 bases between them.

CDR3 amino acids: CASSLGRGMNTEAFF. CDR3 sequence (DNA): TGTGCCAGCAGCTTAGGTCGGGGGATGAACACTGAAGCTTTCTTT. The chain uses TRBV11-2 and TRBJ1-1; possible D gene TRBD1, 5 bases. The CDR3 is 15 amino acids. In germline, CDR1 is SGHAT, CDR2 FQNNGV. The V end was cut by 1 base, the J end by 0 bases, with 9 bases between.

This chain uses TRBV19 with TRBJ2-2, with D uncertain. In germline, CDR1 is LNHDA, CDR2 SQIVND (reference sequence). This CDR3 has 14 residues. The ends were cut back, 3 bases at V and 3 bases at J, with 8 bases in the middle. For the CDR3, the DNA is TGTGCCAGTAGTATCAACACCTACACCGGGGAGCTGTTTTTT. Translated, it gives CASSINTYTGELFF.

The rearrangement uses TRBV10-2 and TRBJ2-3; possible D gene TRBD2, 5 bases. The germline CDR1 and CDR2 sequences are WSHSY and SAAADI. This CDR3 region has 13 residues. Trimming left V 10 bases short and J 2 bases short, with 13 bases between. CDR3 protein: CATLDFYTDTQYF. As DNA, the CDR3 is TGCGCCACCTTGGACTTCTACACAGATACGCAGTATTTT.

The V call is TRBV30, the J call TRBJ2-5, with 7 bases identical to TRBD2. CDR1 is GTSNPN and CDR2 is SVGIG in the germline V gene (reference sequence). The CDR3 spans 12 residues. After removal of 0 bases from V and 5 bases from J, the junction contained 0 bases not matched to a gene. The CDR3 DNA follows: TGTGCCTGGAGTGTCGGGGGGGAGACCCAGTACTTC. Translation: CAWSVGGETQYF.

The V gene is TRBV28, the J gene TRBJ1-2; 8 nucleotides align to TRBD1. The CDR3 runs to 15 residues. CDR1 MDHEN and CDR2 SYDVKM come from the germline V gene. V shed 6 bases, J shed 2 bases, and the junction held 8 bases outside the gene matches. This CDR3 is CASRSLGQGNYGYTF. CDR3 coding DNA: TGTGCCAGCAGGTCCCTAGGACAGGGAAACTATGGCTACACCTTC.

This chain connects TRBV5-1 to TRBJ1-1; a weak D match, TRBD1 (5 bases). This CDR3 region has 14 residues. Germline V gene data show CDR1 as SGHRS and CDR2 as YFSETQ. V dropped 0 bases and J dropped 1 base, with 7 bases sitting between them. The CDR3 nucleotides are TGCGCCAGCAGCTTGGTCAGGGCGAACACTGAAGCTTTCTTT. It is translated as CASSLVRANTEAFF. The full variable domain, completed using reference TRBV5-1 and TRBJ1-1, is KAGVTQTPRYLIKTRGQQVTLSCSPISGHRSVSWYQQTPGQGLQFLFEYFSETQRNKGNFPGRFSGRQFSNSRSEMNVSTLELGDSALYLCASSLVRANTEAFFGQGTRLTVV.

This chain joins TRBV28 and TRBJ1-1; D gene unclear. This CDR3 spans 16 amino acids. V was clipped by 3 bases and J by 4 bases, with 18 bases between them. Germline-derived CDR1 and CDR2 are MDHEN and SYDVKM. CDR3 loop: CASSFLWVGGSTEAFF. CDR3 DNA: TGTGCCAGCAGTTTTTTATGGGTAGGAGGGAGCACTGAAGCTTTCTTT.

This chain's CDR3 is CASSYEAGIDTQYF. In nucleotides, the CDR3 is TGTGCCAGCAGCTACGAAGCGGGAATTGATACGCAGTATTTT. The chain is built from TRBV13 and TRBJ2-3; 7 nucleotides agree with TRBD2. V was pared by 4 bases and J by 6 bases, with 7 bases of the junction left unmatched. CDR1 and CDR2 from the germline V gene are PRHDT and FYEKMQ (reference sequence). The CDR3 extends over 14 amino acids.

The chain joins TRBV29-1 to TRBJ2-7, with a possible D match to TRBD2 (6 bases). The CDR3 has 14 amino acids. The V and J ends lost 3 bases and 6 bases respectively, with 18 bases between them. From germline, CDR1 is SQVTM and CDR2 ANQGSEA. Here the CDR3 reads CSVDGGLDFGEQYF. CDR3 nucleotides: TGCAGCGTTGATGGAGGGTTGGATTTTGGCGAGCAGTACTTC.

V and J are TRBV11-2 and TRBJ2-7, with TRBD1 matching over 7 bases. The J segment lost 2 bases and the V segment lost 6 bases, leaving 10 bases of the junction unmatched. Germline assignment: CDR1 SGHAT and CDR2 FQNNGV. The CDR3 consists of 15 residues. The CDR3 DNA is TGTGCCAGCAGTCTTTCCCTGGGACAGACCTACGAGCAGTACTTC. Protein product: CASSLSLGQTYEQYF.

In its sample, this clone was seen a few times. Different DNA sequences within this sample yield the same CDR3. V usage is TRBV18 and J usage is TRBJ1-1, with TRBD1 matching 9 bases. The CDR3 is 14 residues long. Trimming took 3 bases from V and 1 from J; bases not matched to a gene: 0. Germline V gene sequence: CDR1 KGHSH, CDR2 LQKENI. CDR3 nucleotide sequence: TGTGCCAGCTCACCGGGACAGGGGAACACTGAAGCTTTCTTT. As protein: CASSPGQGNTEAFF.

The V call is TRBV5-1, the J call TRBJ2-1, with 10 nucleotides matching TRBD2. The J segment lost 5 bases and the V segment lost 1 base, leaving 3 bases of the junction unmatched. The germline gives CDR1 SGHRS, CDR2 YFSETQ. The CDR3 loop spans 15 amino acids. The CDR3 sequence: CASSLRTSGDNEQFF. The CDR3, as DNA: TGCGCCAGCAGCTTGCGGACTAGCGGCGACAATGAGCAGTTCTTC.

V is TRBV6-5 and J is TRBJ2-7; D is unresolved. Germline V gene data show CDR1 as MNHEY and CDR2 as SVGAGI. Trimming took off 6 bases at V and 2 bases at J, with 8 bases between the two ends. The CDR3 runs 12 residues. In DNA form, the CDR3 reads TGTGCCAGCAGCCACTACCCCTACGAGCAGTACTTC. Protein sequence: CASSHYPYEQYF.

Only one count was recorded for this clone. The V and J genes are TRBV5-6 and TRBJ2-3, with a weak D call TRBD1 (5 bases). The ends were cut back, 5 bases at V and 2 bases at J, with 12 bases in the middle. CDR1 and CDR2 (germline): SGHDT, YYEEEE. The CDR3 consists of 14 residues. CDR3 region: CASRSAGLTDTQYF. In DNA form, the CDR3 reads TGTGCCAGCAGATCGGCAGGGCTCACAGATACGCAGTATTTT.

Judged by abundance, this clone is medium-sized. This chain joins TRBV5-4 and TRBJ2-7; 10 nucleotides line up with TRBD2. The CDR3 consists of 15 residues. V lost 3 bases and J lost 4; bases outside the gene matches: 7. In germline, CDR1 is SGHNT, CDR2 YYREEE (reference sequence). DNA of the CDR3: TGTGCCAGCAGCTCCCCTAGCGGGAGTTTGTACGAGCAGTACTTC. Translating gives CASSSPSGSLYEQYF.

This sequence joins TRBV7-8 and TRBJ1-4, with 8 bases fitting TRBD1. Unmatched junction bases numbered 5, after V lost 5 bases and J lost 6 bases. The CDR3 is made up of 14 amino acids. The germline gives CDR1 SGHVS, CDR2 FQNEAQ. The CDR3 is CASSPTGVDEKLFF. The CDR3 bases are TGTGCCAGCAGCCCGACAGGGGTAGATGAAAAACTGTTTTTT.

CDR3: CASQPGGGRGQETQYF. CDR3 nucleotide sequence: TGTGCCAGCCAGCCGGGCGGGGGGCGTGGGCAAGAGACCCAGTACTTC. The V and J genes are TRBV27 and TRBJ2-5; 8 bases fit TRBD2. Germline V CDR1 and CDR2: MNHEY, SMNVEV (reference sequence). The CDR3 covers 16 residues. V dropped 8 bases and J dropped 2; count of bases not matched to a gene: 13.

The table lists this clone with a few counts. This sequence joins TRBV12-3 or TRBV12-4 and TRBJ1-1; 11 nucleotides line up with TRBD1. Trimming took 4 bases from V and 5 from J; bases not matched to a gene: 0. This CDR3 comprises 13 residues. CDR3 amino acids: CASSWDRGTEAFF. The DNA for the CDR3 is TGTGCCAGCAGTTGGGACAGGGGGACTGAAGCTTTCTTT.